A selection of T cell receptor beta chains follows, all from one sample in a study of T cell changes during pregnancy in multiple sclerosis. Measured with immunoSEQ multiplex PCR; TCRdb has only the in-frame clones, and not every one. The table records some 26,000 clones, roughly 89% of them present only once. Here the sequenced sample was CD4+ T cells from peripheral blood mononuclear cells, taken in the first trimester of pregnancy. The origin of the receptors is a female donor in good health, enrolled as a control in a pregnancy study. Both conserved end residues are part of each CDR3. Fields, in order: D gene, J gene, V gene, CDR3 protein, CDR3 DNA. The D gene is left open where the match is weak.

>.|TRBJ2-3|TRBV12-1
CASFKGTSGSASTDTQYF
TGTGCCAGCTTCAAGGGAACTAGCGGGAGTGCTAGCACAGATACGCAGTATTTT
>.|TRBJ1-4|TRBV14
CASRLGGTNEKLFF
TGTGCCAGCAGGTTGGGGGGAACTAATGAAAAACTGTTTTTT
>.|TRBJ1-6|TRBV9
CASSVTGSSYNSPLHF
TGTGCCAGCAGCGTTACAGGCAGCTCCTATAATTCACCCCTCCACTTT
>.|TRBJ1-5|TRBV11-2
CASSLGSGGSQPQHF
TGTGCCAGCAGCTTAGGTTCGGGGGGCAGCCAGCCCCAGCATTTT
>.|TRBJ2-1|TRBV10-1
CASSDWRGRNEQFF
TGCGCCAGCAGTGACTGGCGGGGCCGGAATGAGCAGTTCTTC
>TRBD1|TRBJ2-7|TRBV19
CASSAGGAYEQYF
TGTGCCAGCTCAGCAGGGGGAGCCTACGAGCAGTACTTC
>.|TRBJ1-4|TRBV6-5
CASRPGGDEKLFF
TGTGCCAGCAGGCCGGGGGGGGATGAAAAACTGTTTTTT
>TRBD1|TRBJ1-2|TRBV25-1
CASSEGTGNYGYTF
TGTGCCAGCAGTGAGGGGACAGGCAACTATGGCTACACCTTC
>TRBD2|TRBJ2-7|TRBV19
CASSPGLAGTEQYF
TGTGCCAGTAGCCCGGGACTAGCGGGTACCGAGCAGTACTTC
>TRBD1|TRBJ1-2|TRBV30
CAWRGTGDNYGYTF
TGTGCCTGGAGGGGGACAGGGGACAACTATGGCTACACCTTC
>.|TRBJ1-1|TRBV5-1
CASSFGSGNTEAFF
TGCGCCAGCAGCTTCGGATCGGGGAACACTGAAGCTTTCTTT
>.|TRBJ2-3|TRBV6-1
CASSEKLSTDTQYF
TGTGCCAGCAGTGAAAAACTGAGCACAGATACGCAGTATTTT
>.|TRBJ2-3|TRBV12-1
CASSLGTSGEVTDTQYF
TGTGCCAGCAGCCTAGGGACTAGCGGGGAAGTGACAGATACGCAGTATTTT